The entry below describes one TCR beta chain. Clones were sequenced by immunoSEQ multiplex PCR, and TCRdb holds only the in-frame ones, with some missing. Of about 2.3 million clones in the sample, under 95% are singletons; the top ten hold around 0.38%. This sample stems from a study of shared clonotypes between healthy human individuals. With V trimmed by 7 bases and J by 2 bases, 11 bases remained unmatched. The germline CDR1 and CDR2 sequences are SGDLS and YYNGEE. This CDR3 contains 15 residues. The V and J genes are TRBV9 and TRBJ2-7; 8 bases match TRBD2. Sequencing was carried out using naive CD4+ T cells from PBMCs. Subset described: CD45RA+ positively selected. The origin of this receptor is a man aged 18 to 29 in good health. Some clones in this sample may be carry-over from other donors' samples. CDR3 in DNA: TGTGCCAGCTCCCCGGGGGGGGGCTGGCCCTACGAGCAGTACTTC. This codes for CASSPGGGWPYEQYF.